These T cell receptor beta chains were read from a single sample in a study of T cells in Graves' hyperthyroidism and ophthalmopathy. One entry per CDR3 protein results from TCRdb running MiXCR on the multiplex PCR reads. This table has about 380,000 distinct CDR3 sequences, around 13% appearing once. The sample comprised blood. Receptor source: a woman aged 60-75 years with Graves' hyperthyroidism. Each CDR3 is given with its conserved first and last residue. The order of the fields is V gene, J gene, D gene, clone size, CDR3 DNA, CDR3 protein. The D gene is left open where the match is weak. A row's size may be missing; if present it is once, few, many or a size class.

>TRBV9|TRBJ1-1|.|many
TGTGCCAGCAGCCCCGAGGCCCAGGGAGGGGACACTGAAGCTTTCTTT
CASSPEAQGGDTEAFF
>TRBV28|TRBJ2-7|.|many
TGTGCCAGCGGTTCGGTGGCGGGGATGACGTACGAGCAGTACTTC
CASGSVAGMTYEQYF
>TRBV11-2|TRBJ2-1|TRBD2|.
TGTGCCAGCAGCTTCTTAGCGGGAGGGCCACACAATGAGCAGTTCTTC
CASSFLAGGPHNEQFF
>TRBV6-6|TRBJ2-7|.|.
TGTGCCAGCAGTTACGTAGCCGGGAGACACGAGCAGTACTTC
CASSYVAGRHEQYF
>TRBV5-8|TRBJ2-3|TRBD2|many
TGTGCCAGCAGCTCTCCCGGGGGGAACACAGATACGCAGTATTTT
CASSSPGGNTDTQYF
>TRBV27|TRBJ2-4|TRBD2|many
TGTGCCAGCAGGCCCTGGGACCGGGGGGACATTCAGTACTTC
CASRPWDRGDIQYF
>TRBV3-1|TRBJ2-1|.|many
TGTGCCAGCAGCCAAGCGGGGGAGCAGTTCTTC
CASSQAGEQFF
>TRBV5-1|TRBJ2-1|.|many
TGCGCCAGCAGCTTGGAGTTACCGGGAAGCTACAATGAGCAGTTCTTC
CASSLELPGSYNEQFF
>TRBV24-1|TRBJ2-5|TRBD2|few
TGTGCCACCAGTGACACCGGGACTAGAGAAGAGACCCAGTACTTC
CATSDTGTREETQYF
>TRBV28|TRBJ2-5|TRBD2|many
TGTGCCAGCAGTCGGCCCGGGGGGTCCCAGTACTTC
CASSRPGGSQYF
>TRBV29-1|TRBJ1-5|TRBD1|.
TGCAGCGTTTCCCAGGGGGAGGATCAGCCCCAGCATTTT
CSVSQGEDQPQHF
>TRBV7-9|TRBJ2-1|TRBD2|many
TGTGCCAGCAGCTCCTTGACTAGCTCAGAGAGCTCCTACAATGAGCAGTTCTTC
CASSSLTSSESSYNEQFF
>TRBV4-1|TRBJ2-7|.|many
TGCGCCAGCAGCCAAGACGGCGGGGCCCCCCATCTCGAGCAGTACTTC
CASSQDGGAPHLEQYF
>TRBV15|TRBJ2-1|TRBD2|many
TGTGCCACCAGCAGAGATCTTTCTAGCGGGGTAGACAATGAGCAGTTCTTC
CATSRDLSSGVDNEQFF
>TRBV20-1|TRBJ1-3|.|few
TGCAGTGCTAGAGATACCTCGGCCGGAAACACCATATATTTT
CSARDTSAGNTIYF